Following are 13 T cell receptor beta chains from one sample sequenced in a study of shared clonotypes between healthy human individuals. TCRdb's copy holds only in-frame clones and misses some; the assay was immunoSEQ multiplex PCR. Found here are over 2 million clones, roughly 94% of them singletons; the top ten hold 0.85% to 1.3%. The naive CD8 fraction comprised CD45RO-negative cells positively selected for CCR7 and excluded terminally differentiated effector memory CD45RA+ cells. Sequences were obtained from naive CD8+ T cells sorted from blood. These receptors were taken from a man aged 18-30 years in good health.

The gene calls are TRBV5-6 and TRBJ2-7; D could derive from TRBD1 or TRBD2 (5 bases each). V was pared by 0 bases and J by 2 bases, with 15 bases between. The CDR3 runs to 16 residues. Germline V gene data show CDR1 as SGHDT and CDR2 as YYEEEE. CDR3 sequence: CASSLASGTGTYEQYF. The CDR3 coding sequence is TGTGCCAGCAGCTTGGCATCCGGGACCGGTACCTACGAGCAGTACTTC.

V is TRBV9 and J is TRBJ2-5; TRBD2 aligns across 10 bases. V shed 3 bases, J shed 3 bases, and the junction held 17 bases outside the gene matches. Germline loops: CDR1 SGDLS, CDR2 YYNGEE. The CDR3 runs 19 residues. CDR3 bases: TGTGCCAGCAGCGCCCCTCGGGGAGCGGGGGGGCCGGTCGAAGAGACCCAGTACTTC. It specifies CASSAPRGAGGPVEETQYF.

V and J are TRBV29-1 and TRBJ2-1, with D unresolved. The CDR3 is made up of 16 amino acids. Per the germline V gene, CDR1 is SQVTM and CDR2 is ANQGSEA. Deletions cut 0 bases from V and 0 bases from J, with 12 bases between. CDR3 nucleotides: TGCAGCGTTGAAGATCCTGCGGCCCTCTCCTACAATGAGCAGTTCTTC. Amino acids: CSVEDPAALSYNEQFF.

In the case of this clone: Other nucleotide sequences from this sample produce the same CDR3. V usage is TRBV27 and J usage is TRBJ1-1, with no clear D. Germline assignment: CDR1 MNHEY and CDR2 SMNVEV (reference sequence). The length of the CDR3 is 13 residues. Trimming pared 4 bases from V and 1 base from J, leaving 7 bases between. This chain's CDR3 is CASSWAENTEAFF. Written as DNA, the CDR3 is TGTGCCAGCAGTTGGGCAGAGAACACTGAAGCTTTCTTT.

About this clone itself: Given a much more abundant clone one base away, this may be a read error. Other DNA sequences from this sample encode an identical CDR3 as well. The rearrangement uses TRBV9 and TRBJ1-1, with D possibly being TRBD1 (6 bases). V dropped 3 bases and J dropped 5 bases, with 11 bases sitting between them. From germline, CDR1 is SGDLS and CDR2 YYNGEE. The CDR3 extends over 13 amino acids. CDR3 protein: CASSGGGGTEAFF. In DNA form, the CDR3 reads TGTGCCAGCAGCGGAGGAGGGGGGACTGAAGCTTTCTTT. Complete variable domain (other parts from reference TRBV9 and TRBJ1-1): DSGVTQTPKHLITATGQRVTLRCSPRSGDLSVYWYQQSLDQGLQFLIQYYNGEERAKGNILERFSAQQFPDLHSELNLSSLELGDSALYFCASSGGGGTEAFFGQGTRLTVV.

The chain recombines TRBV4-1 with TRBJ2-7; unclear D gene. The CDR3 runs 14 residues. The V end lost 0 bases, the J end lost 5 bases, and 11 bases lay between the germline ends. Looked up from germline, CDR1 is MGHRA and CDR2 is YSYEKL. The CDR3 reads CASSQDAEVDEQYF. The CDR3 DNA follows: TGCGCCAGCAGCCAAGATGCCGAAGTTGACGAGCAGTACTTC.

V and J are TRBV28 and TRBJ1-1, with D tentatively TRBD1 (5 bases). The CDR3 length is 14 residues. CDR1 and CDR2 from the germline V gene are MDHEN and SYDVKM. Trimming cost V 3 bases and J 4 bases, with 12 bases left between them. CDR3 in DNA: TGTGCCAGCAGTTTTCGACCAGGGAGCACTGAAGCTTTCTTT. Residues: CASSFRPGSTEAFF.

The rearrangement uses TRBV4-1 and TRBJ1-5; D gene uncertain. Germline V gives CDR1 MGHRA, CDR2 YSYEKL. This CDR3 has 17 residues. V was shortened by 0 bases and J by 2 bases, with 14 bases between the two germline ends. CDR3: CASSQEYQTYGNQPQHF. The CDR3 region has the DNA TGCGCCAGCAGCCAAGAATACCAGACATACGGCAATCAGCCCCAGCATTTT.

The chain recombines TRBV27 with TRBJ2-7; D remains ambiguous. V lost 4 bases, J lost 6 bases, and 16 bases lay in between. CDR3 length: 14 residues. Germline V gene data show CDR1 as MNHEY and CDR2 as SMNVEV (reference sequence). CDR3 coding DNA: TGTGCCAGCAGTTACCCTGTGAGCCCGGGCGAGCAGTACTTC. Protein sequence: CASSYPVSPGEQYF.

The rearrangement links TRBV30 to TRBJ2-7; D uncertain. Germline V gives CDR1 GTSNPN, CDR2 SVGIG (reference sequence). The CDR3 covers 13 residues. V was shortened by 5 bases and J by 4 bases, with 15 bases between the two germline ends. CDR3 DNA sequence: TGTGCCTGGGGCCCCTCGCAGGCATACGAGCAGTACTTC. Protein product: CAWGPSQAYEQYF.

V usage is TRBV27 and J usage is TRBJ1-2, with D maybe TRBD1 (5 bases). The germline CDR1 and CDR2 sequences are MNHEY and SMNVEV (reference sequence). V gave up 7 bases and J gave up 6 bases, with 15 bases separating them. The CDR3 is made up of 13 amino acids. CDR3 sequence reads: CASTSRGGDGYTF. CDR3 in DNA: TGTGCCAGCACCTCCCGTGGGGGGGATGGCTACACCTTC.

This chain links TRBV4-1 with TRBJ2-7; D might be TRBD1 (5 bases). Trimming shortened V by 0 bases and J by 4 bases, and 10 bases separated the two germline ends. CDR1 and CDR2 from the germline V gene are MGHRA and YSYEKL. CDR3 size: 14 residues. CDR3 DNA sequence: TGCGCCAGCAGCCAAGACCCGCAGGGATACGAGCAGTACTTC. Its translation is CASSQDPQGYEQYF.

The chain carries TRBV7-2 and TRBJ2-1, with D maybe TRBD2 (5 bases). Trimming left V 9 bases short and J 3 bases short, with 15 bases between. The germline V gene has CDR1 SGHTA and CDR2 FQGNSA. This CDR3 is built from 14 residues. The CDR3: CASKWEMYYNEQFF. Here the CDR3 DNA reads TGTGCCAGTAAGTGGGAGATGTACTACAATGAGCAGTTCTTC.